The T cell receptor (beta chain) under discussion was sequenced for a study of shared clonotypes between healthy human individuals. General observations from the study: Naive subsets, compared against memory subsets, generally had larger estimated richness values.

Generated by immunoSEQ multiplex PCR, the TCRdb table keeps only in-frame clones and is missing some. This sample has about 2.3 million clones, with over 85% found just once. Comment on this clone: Its antigen is unknown. The sample contains more than one DNA sequence encoding this CDR3.

Per the germline V gene, CDR1 is SGHRS and CDR2 is YFSETQ. The J segment lost 9 bases and the V segment lost 2 bases, leaving 7 bases of the junction unmatched. The CDR3 contains 15 residues. Sequencing was performed on naive CD4+ T cells from PBMCs. Documented subset: CD45RA+ positively selected. The chain uses TRBV5-1 and TRBJ2-1; 11 nucleotides line up with TRBD2. The sequence was obtained from a man aged 18 to 30 in good health. Some clones in this sample may be carry-over from other donors' samples. Written as DNA, the CDR3 is TGCGCCAGCAGCTTTGGGTTAGCGGGAGGGCTTGAGCAGTTCTTC. This gives the protein CASSFGLAGGLEQFF.